The sequence of this TCR beta chain was determined in a study of regulatory T cells in long-lasting Graves disease. Arm-PCR of CDR3 regions and iRepertoire HTBI primers were used to build TCR beta libraries. MiXCR, run by TCRdb on the multiplex PCR reads, gives a single entry per CDR3 protein. The table records approximately 470,000 distinct CDR3 sequences, 15% to 20% of them present only once. The CDR3 is 13 amino acids. Germline V gene sequence: CDR1 SGHRS, CDR2 YFSETQ. Trimming pared 0 bases from V and 4 bases from J, leaving 8 bases between. As for time point: newly diagnosed GD, antithyroid drugs for less than 3 months. PBMC RNA was the source of the TCR library. In its sample, this clonotype was seen a few times. The data also belong to a second study, concerning T cells in Graves' hyperthyroidism and ophthalmopathy. As that report states: First-round RT-PCR targeting the TCR CDR3 was performed with the HTBI primer set.

The TCR originated in a middle-aged man with Graves disease. Sequenced material: peripheral blood mononuclear cells (PBMCs), taken at new diagnosis, from a patient treated with antithyroid drugs. V gene TRBV5-1 combines with J gene TRBJ2-7; no reliable D call. CDR3 amino acids: CASSLVNDYEQYF. DNA for the CDR3: TGCGCCAGCAGCTTGGTAAATGATTACGAGCAGTACTTC.